The following is a TCR beta chain sequence with its context. CDR3 length equals 15 residues. Trimming removed 7 bases from V and 3 bases from J; junction bases left unmatched: 9. Per germline, CDR1 SGDLS and CDR2 YYNGEE. The data stem from a study of blood T cell repertoires in COVID-19. Data came from immunoSEQ multiplex PCR; TCRdb stores just in-frame clones and leaves some out. The table includes roughly 250,000 clones, about 87% detected once. This receptor was identified in a woman aged 40 to 50 with acute or convalescent COVID-19. The sequenced material came from peripheral blood. This chain links TRBV9 with TRBJ2-5; 10 bases map to TRBD1. The CDR3 nucleotides read TGTGCCAGCTCCTGGAAGGGGACAGGGGAAGAGACCCAGTACTTC. Encoded protein: CASSWKGTGEETQYF.